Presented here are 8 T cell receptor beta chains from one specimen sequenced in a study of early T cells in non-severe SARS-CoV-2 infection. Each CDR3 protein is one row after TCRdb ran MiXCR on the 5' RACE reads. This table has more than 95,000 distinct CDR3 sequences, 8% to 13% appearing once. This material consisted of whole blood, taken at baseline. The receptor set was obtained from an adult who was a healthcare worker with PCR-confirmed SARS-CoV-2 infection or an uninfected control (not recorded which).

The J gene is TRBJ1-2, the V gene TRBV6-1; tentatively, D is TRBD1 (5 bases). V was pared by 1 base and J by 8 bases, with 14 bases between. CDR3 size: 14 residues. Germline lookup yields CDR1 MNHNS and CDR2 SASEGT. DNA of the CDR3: TGTGCCAGCAGTGAAGAGGGGTACATGTCGGGCTACACCTTC. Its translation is CASSEEGYMSGYTF.

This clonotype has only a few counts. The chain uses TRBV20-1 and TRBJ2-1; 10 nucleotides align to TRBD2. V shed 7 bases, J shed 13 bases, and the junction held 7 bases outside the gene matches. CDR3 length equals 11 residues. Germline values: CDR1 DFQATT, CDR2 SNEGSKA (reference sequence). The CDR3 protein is CSVVLAGRQFF. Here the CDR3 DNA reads TGCAGTGTCGTACTAGCGGGGCGCCAGTTCTTC.

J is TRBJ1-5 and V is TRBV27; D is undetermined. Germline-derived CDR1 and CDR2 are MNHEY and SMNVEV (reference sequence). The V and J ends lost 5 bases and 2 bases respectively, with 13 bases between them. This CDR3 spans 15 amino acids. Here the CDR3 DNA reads TGTGCCAGCAGTCCGGATGGCTGGGGCAATCAGCCCCAGCATTTT. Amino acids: CASSPDGWGNQPQHF.

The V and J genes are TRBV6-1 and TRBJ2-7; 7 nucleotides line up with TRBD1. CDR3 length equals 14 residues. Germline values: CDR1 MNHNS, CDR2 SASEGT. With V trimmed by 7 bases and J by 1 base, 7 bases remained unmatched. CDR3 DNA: TGTGCCAGCACCCGACAGGGTTTTTCCTACGAGCAGTACTTC. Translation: CASTRQGFSYEQYF.

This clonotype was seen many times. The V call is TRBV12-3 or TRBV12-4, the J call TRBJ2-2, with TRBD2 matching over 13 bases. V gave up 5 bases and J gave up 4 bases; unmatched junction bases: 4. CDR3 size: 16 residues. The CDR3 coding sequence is TGTGCCAGCAGTCGACGACTAGCGGGAGGCACCGGGGAGCTGTTTTTT. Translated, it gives CASSRRLAGGTGELFF.

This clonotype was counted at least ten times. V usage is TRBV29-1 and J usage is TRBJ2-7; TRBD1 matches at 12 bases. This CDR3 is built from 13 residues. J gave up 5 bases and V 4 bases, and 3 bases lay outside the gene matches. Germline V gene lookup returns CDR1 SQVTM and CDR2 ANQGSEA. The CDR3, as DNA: TGCAGCGTTGTGGGGACAGGGGGCGACGAGCAGTACTTC. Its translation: CSVVGTGGDEQYF.

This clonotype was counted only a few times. CDR3 sequence reads: CASSVDPRGEQFF. In DNA form, the CDR3 reads TGCGCCAGCAGTGTGGACCCTAGGGGTGAGCAGTTCTTC. The chain combines TRBV10-1 with TRBJ2-1; D is possibly TRBD1 (5 bases). The CDR3 loop spans 13 amino acids. Germline assignment: CDR1 WNHNN and CDR2 SYGVQD (reference sequence). V dropped 4 bases and J dropped 9 bases, with 13 bases sitting between them.

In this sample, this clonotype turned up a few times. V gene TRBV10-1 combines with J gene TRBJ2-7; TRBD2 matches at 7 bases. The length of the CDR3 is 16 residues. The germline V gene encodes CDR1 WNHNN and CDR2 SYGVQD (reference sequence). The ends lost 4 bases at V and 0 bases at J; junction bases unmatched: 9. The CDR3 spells CASSGPSGPSSYEQYF. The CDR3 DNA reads TGCGCCAGCAGTGGACCTAGCGGTCCTAGCTCCTACGAGCAGTACTTC.